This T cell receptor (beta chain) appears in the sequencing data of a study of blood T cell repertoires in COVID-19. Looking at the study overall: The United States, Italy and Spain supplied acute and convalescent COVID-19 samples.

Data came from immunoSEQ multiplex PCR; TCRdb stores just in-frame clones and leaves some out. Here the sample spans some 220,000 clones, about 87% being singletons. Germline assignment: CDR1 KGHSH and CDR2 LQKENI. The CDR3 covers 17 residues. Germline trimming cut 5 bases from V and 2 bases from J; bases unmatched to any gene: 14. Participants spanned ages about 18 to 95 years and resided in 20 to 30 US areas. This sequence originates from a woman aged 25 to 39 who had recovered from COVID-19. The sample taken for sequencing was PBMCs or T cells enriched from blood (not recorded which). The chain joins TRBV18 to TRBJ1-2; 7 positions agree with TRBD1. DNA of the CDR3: TGTGCCAGCTCATTACGTACACAGGGGCAGGTCAACTATGGCTACACCTTC. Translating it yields CASSLRTQGQVNYGYTF. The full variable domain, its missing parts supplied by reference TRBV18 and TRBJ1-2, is NAGVMQNPRHLVRRRGQEARLRCSPMKGHSHVYWYRQLPEEGLKFMVYLQKENIIDESGMPKERFSAEFPKEGPSILRIQQVVRGDSAAYFCASSLRTQGQVNYGYTFGSGTRLTVV.